Each of the 21 T cell receptor beta chains below was sequenced from the same sample in a study of T-cell memory formation after mild COVID-19. TCRdb analysed the 5' RACE reads with MiXCR anew, one entry per CDR3 protein. The sample lists 470,000 or so distinct CDR3 sequences, approximately 18% occurring once. Sequencing was performed on PBMCs or a T cell subset sorted from them (not recorded which). Source of these receptors: an adult woman who had mild COVID-19 (a few samples of this study predate the infection). Cell type and time point are not known.

The J gene is TRBJ2-7, the V gene TRBV6-1; D is ambiguous. The length of the CDR3 is 17 residues. Germline V CDR1 and CDR2: MNHNS, SASEGT. V dropped 2 bases and J dropped 0 bases, with 17 bases sitting between them. CDR3 amino acids: CASSEIGLGFISYEQYF. For the CDR3, the DNA is TGTGCCAGCAGTGAAATAGGGCTCGGTTTCATCTCCTACGAGCAGTACTTC.

The genes are TRBV9 and TRBJ2-1; D remains ambiguous. From germline, CDR1 is SGDLS and CDR2 YYNGEE. Trimming removed 3 bases at V and 10 bases at J, with 17 bases between. CDR3 size: 14 residues. CDR3 in DNA: TGTGCCAGCAGCGCCTTCCCGGGCCCCAAGGAGCAGTTCTTC. Encoded protein: CASSAFPGPKEQFF. Filled out from reference TRBV9 and TRBJ2-1, the complete variable domain reads DSGVTQTPKHLITATGQRVTLRCSPRSGDLSVYWYQQSLDQGLQFLIQYYNGEERAKGNILERFSAQQFPDLHSELNLSSLELGDSALYFCASSAFPGPKEQFFGPGTRLTVL.

V gene TRBV6-1 combines with J gene TRBJ2-5; TRBD2 aligns across 13 bases. Germline V gene sequence: CDR1 MNHNS, CDR2 SASEGT. The length of the CDR3 is 19 residues. V was clipped by 1 base and J by 2 bases; unmatched bases: 10. The CDR3 protein is CASSEGGTSGAYLQETQYF. CDR3 bases: TGTGCCAGCAGTGAAGGGGGGACTAGCGGGGCATATTTGCAAGAGACCCAGTACTTC.

This rearrangement joins TRBV10-2 to TRBJ2-1, with 11 bases matching TRBD2. The CDR3 consists of 15 residues. The V gene end was trimmed by 3 bases and the J gene end by 7 bases; junction bases not matched to a gene: 5. CDR1 is WSHSY and CDR2 is SAAADI in the germline V gene. CDR3 DNA: TGCGCCAGCAGTGAAAGACTAGCGGGGAGTAATGAGCAGTTCTTC. Amino acid sequence: CASSERLAGSNEQFF.

V is TRBV5-1 and J is TRBJ1-3; 7 positions match TRBD1. With 2 bases clipped from V and 9 bases from J, the junction kept 8 bases outside the gene matches. The CDR3 extends over 14 amino acids. Looked up from germline, CDR1 is SGHRS and CDR2 is YFSETQ. CDR3 coding DNA: TGCGCCAGCAGCTTAGAGGGGGCGGAAGGCACCATATATTTT. Protein sequence: CASSLEGAEGTIYF.

The V gene is TRBV5-4, the J gene TRBJ2-5, with 7 positions matching TRBD1. CDR3 length: 13 residues. Germline CDR1 is SGHNT and CDR2 is YYREEE (reference sequence). J was trimmed by 6 bases and V by 3 bases; bases with no gene match: 5. The CDR3 bases are TGTGCCAGCAGCTCATGGACAGGACAGACCCAGTACTTC. Translated, it gives CASSSWTGQTQYF.

This clonotype was detected a few times. V and J are TRBV24-1 and TRBJ1-5, with TRBD1 identical over 9 bases. Unmatched junction bases numbered 11, after V lost 3 bases and J lost 0 bases. The CDR3 length is 19 residues. The V gene's germline CDR1 is KGHDR and CDR2 SFDVKD. The CDR3 bases are TGTGCCACCAGTGATCGCGACAGGGGGTCTCCCTATAGCAATCAGCCCCAGCATTTT. This gives the protein CATSDRDRGSPYSNQPQHF.

This clonotype was found a few times. This sequence joins TRBV2 and TRBJ1-1; TRBD1 is a possible D gene (5 bases). The CDR3 runs 12 residues. V lost 7 bases and J 3 bases, leaving 9 bases between the germline ends. Germline CDR1 is SNHLY and CDR2 is FYNNEI. The CDR3 reads CASNGGDTEAFF. CDR3 sequence (DNA): TGTGCCAGCAATGGAGGGGACACTGAAGCTTTCTTT. Variable domain in full (rest from reference TRBV2 and TRBJ1-1): EPEVTQTPSHQVTQMGQEVILRCVPISNHLYFYWYRQILGQKVEFLVSFYNNEISEKSEIFDDQFSVERPDGSNFTLKIRSTKLEDSAMYFCASNGGDTEAFFGQGTRLTVV.

This clonotype was counted between two and nine times. The DNA of the CDR3 is TGTGCCAGCAGCTTAGGTCCCCCCGGGGTCTACAATGAGCAGTTCTTC. It translates to CASSLGPPGVYNEQFF. The chain uses TRBV7-9 and TRBJ2-1, with TRBD2 as a possible D gene (5 bases). The germline V gene encodes CDR1 SEHNR and CDR2 FQNEAQ (reference sequence). The CDR3 runs 16 residues. Trimming removed 1 base at V and 3 bases at J, with 13 bases between. The complete variable domain, with remaining parts taken from reference TRBV7-9 and TRBJ2-1, reads DTGVSQNPRHKITKRGQNVTFRCDPISEHNRLYWYRQTLGQGPEFLTYFQNEAQLEKSRLLSDRFSAERPKGSFSTLEIQRTEQGDSAMYLCASSLGPPGVYNEQFFGPGTRLTVL.

This clonotype was seen more than once but under ten times. This sequence joins TRBV3-1 and TRBJ2-7; D may be TRBD1 or TRBD2 (5 bases each). This CDR3 is built from 15 residues. Between the trimmed V and J ends, which lost 0 bases and 5 bases, there was a span of 14 bases. CDR1 and CDR2 from the germline V gene are LGHDT and YNNKEL (reference sequence). DNA of the CDR3: TGTGCCAGCAGCCAAGAGGGACCTTCCTCTAACGAGCAGTACTTC. It is translated as CASSQEGPSSNEQYF.

This chain links TRBV30 with TRBJ2-1; 7 bases line up with TRBD1. V was clipped by 4 bases and J by 3 bases; unmatched bases: 3. The CDR3 covers 13 residues. The germline V gene has CDR1 GTSNPN and CDR2 SVGIG (reference sequence). CDR3 region: CAWKAGGYNEQFF. Here the CDR3 DNA reads TGTGCCTGGAAGGCAGGGGGCTACAATGAGCAGTTCTTC.

This clonotype showed up just a few times. The J gene is TRBJ1-2, the V gene TRBV13; TRBD1 is a possible D gene (5 bases). CDR1 and CDR2 (germline): PRHDT, FYEKMQ (reference sequence). Between the trimmed V and J ends, which lost 7 bases and 2 bases, there was a span of 17 bases. The CDR3 totals 15 residues. The CDR3 sequence is CASTGPHQGNYGYTF. For the CDR3, the DNA is TGTGCCAGCACTGGGCCTCACCAGGGAAACTATGGCTACACCTTC.

This clonotype was counted a few times. This chain connects TRBV11-2 to TRBJ2-1, with D unresolved. The CDR3 is 17 residues long. The V end lost 2 bases, the J end lost 0 bases, and 14 bases lay between the germline ends. CDR1 and CDR2 (germline): SGHAT, FQNNGV. This CDR3 reads CASSLTPGPSSYNEQFF. The CDR3 DNA reads TGTGCCAGCAGCTTAACCCCCGGGCCAAGCTCCTACAATGAGCAGTTCTTC.

The chain has TRBV7-8 and TRBJ1-2; D not resolved. V lost 1 base, J lost 2 bases, and 8 bases lay in between. The germline gives CDR1 SGHVS, CDR2 FQNEAQ. The CDR3 sequence is 14 residues long. CDR3 in amino acids: CASSLVDINYGYTF. The CDR3 region has the DNA TGTGCCAGCAGCTTAGTCGACATAAACTATGGCTACACCTTC.

The CDR3 spells CASSYQEERTKNIQYF. CDR3 coding DNA: TGTGCCAGCAGTTACCAAGAGGAAAGGACCAAAAACATTCAGTACTTC. This sequence joins TRBV6-6 and TRBJ2-4; D call uncertain. The germline CDR1 and CDR2 sequences are MNHNY and SVGAGI (reference sequence). The CDR3 contains 16 residues. Trimming took off 2 bases at V and 2 bases at J, with 13 bases between the two ends.

This clonotype came up many times. This chain joins TRBV21-1 and TRBJ2-7; the table's D gene call, TRBD1, was not cross checked with the DNA. TRBV21-1 corresponds to a pseudogene. The CDR3 consists of 15 residues. The CDR3 protein is CASSGFRNRGDEQYF. The CDR3 nucleotides are TGTGCCAGCAGCGGATTCCGGAATCGGGGCGACGAGCAGTACTTC.

Written as DNA, the CDR3 is TGTGCCAGCAGTTTATCTCCAGTTAATCAGCCCCAGCATTTT. Residues: CASSLSPVNQPQHF. The chain couples TRBV27 to TRBJ1-5; D not resolved. Germline V gene lookup returns CDR1 MNHEY and CDR2 SMNVEV (reference sequence). CDR3 length equals 14 residues. Trimming took off 0 bases at V and 4 bases at J, with 7 bases between the two ends.

This clonotype occurred a few times. The V gene is TRBV7-6, the J gene TRBJ2-7; TRBD1 matches at 7 bases. The germline V gene has CDR1 SGHVS and CDR2 FNYEAQ. The CDR3 is 14 amino acids. V dropped 5 bases and J dropped 0; count of bases not matched to a gene: 4. The CDR3 nucleotides are TGTGCCAGCAGCCCAGGGGGTACCTCCTACGAGCAGTACTTC. Its protein is CASSPGGTSYEQYF.

The rearrangement links TRBV12-3 or TRBV12-4 to TRBJ2-5; D unclear. This CDR3 spans 14 amino acids. V lost 2 bases, J lost 4 bases, and 11 bases lay in between. CDR3 amino acids: CASSLSSRGETQYF. The CDR3 region has the DNA TGTGCCAGCAGTTTATCATCTAGAGGAGAGACCCAGTACTTC.

Ten or more counts support this clonotype. V and J are TRBV20-1 and TRBJ1-5, with D possibly TRBD1 on 6 matching bases. Germline CDR1 is DFQATT and CDR2 is SNEGSKA (reference sequence). The CDR3 consists of 18 residues. The V end was cut by 0 bases, the J end by 2 bases, with 20 bases between. The CDR3 region has the DNA TGCAGTGCTAGAGATAGGGGGACTGTTAGTTATGGCAATCAGCCCCAGCATTTT. The encoded protein is CSARDRGTVSYGNQPQHF.

This clonotype has just a few counts. The gene calls are TRBV10-3 and TRBJ1-2; maybe TRBD1 (5 bases). The V gene's germline CDR1 is ENHRY and CDR2 SYGVKD. Between the trimmed V and J ends, which lost 3 bases and 0 bases, there was a span of 11 bases. CDR3 length: 15 residues. CDR3 sequence reads: CAISEQAGPNYGYTF. The CDR3 DNA is TGTGCCATCAGTGAACAGGCAGGCCCTAACTATGGCTACACCTTC.